Following are 8 T cell receptor beta chains from one sample sequenced in a study of OX40 agonist ivuxolimab in advanced cancers. Sequencing used immunoSEQ multiplex PCR; TCRdb keeps in-frame clones, though not all of them. Of around 63,000 clones detected, 75% to 85% appear once; the ten largest clones hold about 11%. The sample in question was CD4+ or CD8+ T cells sorted from blood, obtained in a trial of the OX40 agonist ivuxolimab. The receptors were sampled from an adult with an advanced solid tumor such as melanoma, head and neck, liver or kidney cancer.

This chain joins TRBV6-6 and TRBJ1-4; D is unresolved. The V gene lost 0 bases and the J gene lost 5 bases, with 7 bases spanning the gap. Germline values: CDR1 MNHNY, CDR2 SVGAGI (reference sequence). There are 14 residues in the CDR3. CDR3 loop: CASSYSGNNEKLFF. In nucleotides, the CDR3 is TGTGCCAGCAGTTACTCGGGGAACAATGAAAAACTGTTTTTT.

This chain joins TRBV11-2 and TRBJ2-1, with TRBD2 identical over 9 bases. V trimming: 2 bases; J trimming: 3 bases; junction bases outside the gene matches: 8. This CDR3 contains 17 residues. Germline values: CDR1 SGHAT, CDR2 FQNNGV. Here the CDR3 DNA reads TGTGCCAGCAGCTTACGTTTAGCGGGAGATATCTACAATGAGCAGTTCTTC. This codes for CASSLRLAGDIYNEQFF. Together with reference TRBV11-2 and TRBJ2-1, the CDR3 gives the full variable domain: EAGVAQSPRYKIIEKRQSVAFWCNPISGHATLYWYQQILGQGPKLLIQFQNNGVVDDSQLPKDRFSAERLKGVDSTLKIQPAKLEDSAVYLCASSLRLAGDIYNEQFFGPGTRLTVL.

The V call is TRBV6-6, the J call TRBJ2-3; maybe TRBD2 (6 bases). The germline gives CDR1 MNHNY, CDR2 SVGAGI (reference sequence). Trimming pared 2 bases from V and 2 bases from J, leaving 11 bases between. CDR3 length equals 15 residues. The CDR3 bases are TGTGCCAGCAGTTACCGGACTATCCACACAGATACGCAGTATTTT. It is translated as CASSYRTIHTDTQYF.

The chain couples TRBV27 to TRBJ2-3; TRBD2 matches 8 bases. The CDR3 runs 15 residues. V dropped 5 bases and J dropped 4; count of bases not matched to a gene: 8. Germline V gene lookup returns CDR1 MNHEY and CDR2 SMNVEV (reference sequence). For the CDR3, the DNA is TGTGCCAGCAGTGCCGGGACTAGTGGAGCAGATACGCAGTATTTT. Its protein is CASSAGTSGADTQYF.

The rearrangement uses TRBV18 and TRBJ1-1; D uncertain. Trimming took 3 bases from V and 7 from J, leaving 6 bases between them. This CDR3 region has 11 residues. The germline V gene has CDR1 KGHSH and CDR2 LQKENI. CDR3 in amino acids: CASSPDLEAFF. CDR3 DNA: TGTGCCAGCTCACCGGATCTTGAAGCTTTCTTT. Full variable domain (rest looked up from reference TRBV18 and TRBJ1-1): NAGVMQNPRHLVRRRGQEARLRCSPMKGHSHVYWYRQLPEEGLKFMVYLQKENIIDESGMPKERFSAEFPKEGPSILRIQQVVRGDSAAYFCASSPDLEAFFGQGTRLTVV.

Note on this clone: One end of the junction fails to match germline, which may point to a read error. The V gene is TRBV28, the J gene TRBJ2-7; maybe TRBD1 (6 bases). The germline CDR1 and CDR2 sequences are MDHEN and SYDVKM. The CDR3 has 13 residues. In DNA form, the CDR3 reads TGTGCCAGCAGTATGGGAATAGGGGGTTCGACGAGATTC. This gives the protein CASSMGIGGSTRF. Combining the CDR3 with reference TRBV28 and TRBJ2-7 gives the whole variable domain DVKVTQSSRYLVKRTGEKVFLECVQDMDHENMFWYRQDPGLGLRLIYFSYDVKMKEKGDIPEGYSVSREKKERFSLILESASTNQTSMYLCASSMGIGGSTRFGPGTRLTVT.

The chain links TRBV30 to TRBJ2-7; 9 bases fit TRBD2. Trimming took 5 bases from V and 0 from J; bases not matched to a gene: 8. The V gene's germline CDR1 is GTSNPN and CDR2 SVGIG (reference sequence). CDR3 length: 15 amino acids. In DNA form, the CDR3 reads TGTGCCTGGGGATCTGGACTAGCGAGCTCCTACGAGCAGTACTTC. This translates into CAWGSGLASSYEQYF.

The chain links TRBV9 to TRBJ1-6; no clear D. CDR3 length: 13 residues. Trimming removed 2 bases from V and 7 bases from J, with 7 bases in between. Germline V CDR1 and CDR2: SGDLS, YYNGEE. The CDR3: CASSVSGNSPLHF. The CDR3 coding sequence is TGTGCCAGCAGCGTTTCAGGCAATTCACCCCTCCACTTT.